This T cell receptor (beta chain) was captured in a study of blood T cell repertoires in COVID-19. Germline values: CDR1 SGHKS, CDR2 YYEKEE (reference sequence). This CDR3 contains 16 residues. The trim removed 1 base at V and 5 bases at J, leaving 11 bases unmatched. Original methodology: The authors estimated nucleated cell counts from reference gene primer amplification. The protocol was immunoSEQ multiplex PCR, while the TCRdb copy is restricted to in-frame clones and leaves out a portion. That table furnishes V, J and clone size, whereas the DNA furnished D and trimming. The data hold over 90,000 clones, with 75% to 90% observed a single time.

Sequencing was carried out using peripheral blood. The sequence was obtained from an older woman with acute or convalescent COVID-19. This chain connects TRBV5-5 to TRBJ1-2, with 7 bases matching TRBD1. CDR3 sequence (DNA): TGTGCCAGCAGCTTGCTAGGGGGCGAAACGAAGTATGGCTACACCTTC. Protein product: CASSLLGGETKYGYTF.